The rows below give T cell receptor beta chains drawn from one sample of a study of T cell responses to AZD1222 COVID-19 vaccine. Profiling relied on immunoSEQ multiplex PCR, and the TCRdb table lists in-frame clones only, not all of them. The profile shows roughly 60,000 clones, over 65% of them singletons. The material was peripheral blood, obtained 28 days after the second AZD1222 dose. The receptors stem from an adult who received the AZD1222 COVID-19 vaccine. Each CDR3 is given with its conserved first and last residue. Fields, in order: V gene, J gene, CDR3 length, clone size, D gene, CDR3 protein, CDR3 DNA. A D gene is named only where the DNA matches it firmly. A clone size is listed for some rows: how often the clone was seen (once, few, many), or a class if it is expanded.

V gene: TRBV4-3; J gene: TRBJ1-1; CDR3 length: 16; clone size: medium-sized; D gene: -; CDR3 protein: CASSQELLTAYTEAFF; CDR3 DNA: TGCGCCAGCAGCCAAGAGCTCCTGACAGCTTACACTGAAGCTTTCTTT
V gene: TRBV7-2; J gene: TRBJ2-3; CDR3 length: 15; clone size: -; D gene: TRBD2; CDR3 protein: CASSRTSGRTDTQYF; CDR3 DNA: TGTGCCAGCAGCAGGACTAGCGGGCGCACAGATACGCAGTATTTT
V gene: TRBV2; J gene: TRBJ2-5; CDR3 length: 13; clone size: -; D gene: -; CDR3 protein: CASSASPGETQYF; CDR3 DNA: TGTGCCAGCAGTGCCAGTCCGGGGGAGACCCAGTACTTC
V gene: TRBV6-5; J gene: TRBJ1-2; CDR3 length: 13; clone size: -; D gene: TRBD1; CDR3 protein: CASIRDRAYGYTF; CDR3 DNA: TGTGCCAGCATTCGGGACAGGGCCTATGGCTACACCTTC
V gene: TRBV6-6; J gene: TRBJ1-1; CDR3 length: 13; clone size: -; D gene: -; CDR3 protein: CASSTQQNTEAFF; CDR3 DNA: TGTGCCAGCAGTACCCAACAGAACACTGAAGCTTTCTTT
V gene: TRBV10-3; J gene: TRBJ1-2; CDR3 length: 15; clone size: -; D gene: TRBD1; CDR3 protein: CAISPGQLLDYGYTF; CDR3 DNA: TGTGCCATCAGCCCGGGACAGCTTTTAGACTATGGCTACACCTTC
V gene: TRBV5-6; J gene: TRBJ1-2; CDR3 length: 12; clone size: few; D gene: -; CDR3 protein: CASTRRVDGYTF; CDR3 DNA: TGTGCCAGCACCCGGAGGGTCGATGGCTACACCTTC
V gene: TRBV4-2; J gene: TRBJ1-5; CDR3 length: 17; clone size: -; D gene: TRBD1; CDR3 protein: CASSQEGTGADDQPQHF; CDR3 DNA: TGTGCCAGCAGCCAAGAGGGGACAGGGGCAGACGATCAGCCCCAGCATTTT
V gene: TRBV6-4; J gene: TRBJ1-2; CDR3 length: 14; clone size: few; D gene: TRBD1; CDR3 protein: CASSESGTGYGYTF; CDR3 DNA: TGTGCCAGCAGTGAGTCCGGGACAGGCTATGGCTACACCTTC
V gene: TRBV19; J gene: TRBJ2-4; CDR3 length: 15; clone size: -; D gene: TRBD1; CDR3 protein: CASSKTGVAKNIQYF; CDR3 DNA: TGTGCCAGTAGTAAAACAGGGGTAGCCAAAAACATTCAGTACTTC
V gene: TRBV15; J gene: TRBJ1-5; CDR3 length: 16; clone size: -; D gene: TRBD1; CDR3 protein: CATSNSLGTVYQPQHF; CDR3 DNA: TGTGCCACCAGCAACAGTCTCGGGACAGTTTATCAGCCCCAGCATTTT
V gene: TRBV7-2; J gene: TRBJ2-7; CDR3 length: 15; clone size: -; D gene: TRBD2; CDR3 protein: CASSLRLAGEYEQYF; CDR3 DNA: TGTGCCAGCAGCTTGAGGCTAGCGGGGGAATACGAGCAGTACTTC
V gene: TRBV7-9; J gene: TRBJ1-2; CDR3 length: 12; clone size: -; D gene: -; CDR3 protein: CASSYDLYGYTF; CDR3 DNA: TGTGCCAGCAGCTACGACCTCTATGGCTACACCTTC
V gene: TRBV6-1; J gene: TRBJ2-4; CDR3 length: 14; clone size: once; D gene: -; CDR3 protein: CASSDSGTRDIQYF; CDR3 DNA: TGTGCCAGCAGTGATTCAGGAACGCGAGACATTCAGTACTTC
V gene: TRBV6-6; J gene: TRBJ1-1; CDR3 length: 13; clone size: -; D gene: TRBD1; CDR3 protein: CASSLTGDTEAFF; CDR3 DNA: TGTGCCAGCAGTTTGACAGGGGACACTGAAGCTTTCTTT
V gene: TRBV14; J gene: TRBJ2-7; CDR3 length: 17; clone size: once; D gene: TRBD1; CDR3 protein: CASSYGQGQPFLREQYF; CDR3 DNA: TGTGCCAGCAGCTATGGACAGGGGCAGCCCTTCCTTCGAGAGCAGTACTTC
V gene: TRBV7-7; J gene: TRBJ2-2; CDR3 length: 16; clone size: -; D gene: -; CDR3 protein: CASSLEGPGNTGELFF; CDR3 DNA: TGTGCTAGCAGCTTAGAAGGACCAGGGAACACCGGGGAGCTGTTTTTT
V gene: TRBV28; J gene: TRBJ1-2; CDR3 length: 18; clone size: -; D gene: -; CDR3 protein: CASRDQGETHPRLRGYTF; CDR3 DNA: TGTGCCAGCAGGGACCAGGGAGAGACCCACCCTCGACTACGTGGCTACACCTTC
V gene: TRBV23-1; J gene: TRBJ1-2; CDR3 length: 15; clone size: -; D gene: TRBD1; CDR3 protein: CASSHSGQGMKGYTF; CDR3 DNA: TGCGCCAGCAGTCACTCGGGACAGGGGATGAAAGGCTACACCTTC
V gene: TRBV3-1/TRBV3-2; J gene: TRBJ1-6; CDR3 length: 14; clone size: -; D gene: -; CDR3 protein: CASSPPPGPAPLHF; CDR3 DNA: TGTGCCAGCAGCCCCCCCCCGGGACCGGCACCCCTCCACTTT
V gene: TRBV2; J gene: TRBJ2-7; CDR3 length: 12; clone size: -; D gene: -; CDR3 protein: CASIVVSYEQYF; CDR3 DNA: TGTGCCAGCATTGTCGTCTCCTACGAGCAGTACTTC
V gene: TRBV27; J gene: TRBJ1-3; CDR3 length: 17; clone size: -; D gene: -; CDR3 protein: CASKVPRGNYSGNTIYF; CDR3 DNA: TGTGCCAGCAAAGTCCCCAGGGGAAACTACTCTGGAAACACCATATATTTT
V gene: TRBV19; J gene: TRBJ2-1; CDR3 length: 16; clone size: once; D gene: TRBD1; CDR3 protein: CASSSNGQGGLNEQFF; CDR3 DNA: TGTGCCAGTAGCAGCAACGGACAGGGGGGTTTGAATGAGCAGTTCTTC
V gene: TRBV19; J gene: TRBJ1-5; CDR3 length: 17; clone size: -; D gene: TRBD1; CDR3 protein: CASSIGGTGGLRQPQHF; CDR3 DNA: TGTGCCAGTAGTATCGGCGGGACAGGGGGCTTACGTCAGCCCCAGCATTTT
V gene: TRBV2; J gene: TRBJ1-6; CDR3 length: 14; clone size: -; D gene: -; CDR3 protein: CASSESRGQGPLHF; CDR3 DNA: TGTGCCAGCAGTGAAAGCAGGGGCCAGGGACCCCTCCACTTT
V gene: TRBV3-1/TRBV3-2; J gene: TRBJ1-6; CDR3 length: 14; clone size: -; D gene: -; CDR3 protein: CASSQGSGNSPLHF; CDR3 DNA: TGTGCCAGCAGCCAAGGTTCGGGAAATTCACCCCTCCACTTT
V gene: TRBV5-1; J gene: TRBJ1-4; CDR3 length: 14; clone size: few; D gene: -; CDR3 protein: CASSVGQPNEKLFF; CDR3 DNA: TGCGCCAGCAGCGTCGGACAGCCTAATGAAAAACTGTTTTTT
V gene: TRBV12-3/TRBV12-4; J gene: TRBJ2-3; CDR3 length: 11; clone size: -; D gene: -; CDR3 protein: CASSKFDTQYF; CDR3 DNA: TGTGCCAGCAGTAAATTTGATACGCAGTATTTT
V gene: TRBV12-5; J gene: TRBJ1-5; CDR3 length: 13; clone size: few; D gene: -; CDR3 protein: CASALGGDQPQHF; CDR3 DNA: TGTGCTAGTGCCTTGGGGGGCGATCAGCCCCAGCATTTT
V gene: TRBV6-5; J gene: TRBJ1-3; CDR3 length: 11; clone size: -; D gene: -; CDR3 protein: CASGSGNTIYF; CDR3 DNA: TGTGCCAGCGGAAGCGGAAACACCATATATTTT
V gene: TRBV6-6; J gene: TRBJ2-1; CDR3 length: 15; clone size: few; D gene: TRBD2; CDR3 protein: CASSYGGGAYNEQFF; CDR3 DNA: TGTGCCAGCAGTTACGGCGGGGGGGCCTACAATGAGCAGTTCTTC
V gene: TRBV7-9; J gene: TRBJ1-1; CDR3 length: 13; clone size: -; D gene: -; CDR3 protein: CASSLLEGTEAFF; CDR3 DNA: TGTGCCAGCAGCTTACTTGAGGGCACTGAAGCTTTCTTT
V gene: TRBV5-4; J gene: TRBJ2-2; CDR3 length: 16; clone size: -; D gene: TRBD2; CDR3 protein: CASRLAGATNTGELFF; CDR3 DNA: TGTGCCAGCAGGCTAGCGGGGGCCACGAACACCGGGGAGCTGTTTTTT
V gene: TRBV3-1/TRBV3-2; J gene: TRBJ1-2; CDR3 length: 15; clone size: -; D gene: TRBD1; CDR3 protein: CASSQGGQGRAGYTF; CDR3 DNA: TGTGCCAGCAGCCAAGGGGGACAGGGCAGAGCGGGCTACACCTTC
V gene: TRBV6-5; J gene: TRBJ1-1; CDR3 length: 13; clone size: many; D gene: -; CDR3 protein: CASRSSGDTEAFF; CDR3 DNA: TGTGCCAGCAGATCATCGGGGGACACTGAAGCTTTCTTT
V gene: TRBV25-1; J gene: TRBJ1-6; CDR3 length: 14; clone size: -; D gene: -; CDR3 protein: CASSEFLGQEALHF; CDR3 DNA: TGTGCCAGCAGTGAATTCCTGGGACAAGAGGCCCTCCACTTT
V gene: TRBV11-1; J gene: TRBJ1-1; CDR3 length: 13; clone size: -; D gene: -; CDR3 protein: CASSDPPHTEAFF; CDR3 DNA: TGTGCCAGCAGCGATCCCCCGCACACTGAAGCTTTCTTT
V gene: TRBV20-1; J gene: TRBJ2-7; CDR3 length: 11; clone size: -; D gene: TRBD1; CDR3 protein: CSGDRDYEQYF; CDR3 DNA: TGCAGTGGGGACAGAGACTACGAGCAGTACTTC
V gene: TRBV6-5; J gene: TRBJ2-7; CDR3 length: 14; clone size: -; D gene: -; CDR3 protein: CASSAGPSYYEQYF; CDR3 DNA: TGTGCCAGCAGCGCAGGCCCCTCTTACTACGAGCAGTACTTC
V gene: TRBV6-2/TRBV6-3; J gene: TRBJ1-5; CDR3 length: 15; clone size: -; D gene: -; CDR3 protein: CASSYSSQGHQPQHF; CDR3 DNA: TGTGCCAGCAGTTACTCCTCGCAGGGGCATCAGCCCCAGCATTTT
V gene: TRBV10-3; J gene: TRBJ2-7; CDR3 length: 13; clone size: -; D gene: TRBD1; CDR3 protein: CATSGQGVHEQYF; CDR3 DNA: TGTGCCACCTCCGGACAGGGGGTCCACGAGCAGTACTTC
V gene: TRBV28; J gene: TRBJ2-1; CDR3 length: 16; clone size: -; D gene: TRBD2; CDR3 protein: CASSNPSGGFYNEQFF; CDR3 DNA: TGTGCCAGCAGCAATCCTAGCGGGGGGTTCTACAATGAGCAGTTCTTC
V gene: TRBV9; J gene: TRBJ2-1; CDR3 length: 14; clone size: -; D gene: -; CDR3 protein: CASSFFSGVNEQFF; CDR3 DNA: TGTGCCAGCAGCTTCTTCTCAGGGGTCAATGAGCAGTTCTTC
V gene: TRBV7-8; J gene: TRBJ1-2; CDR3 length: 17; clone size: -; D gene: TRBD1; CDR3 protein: CASSPQLPGQGSGGYTF; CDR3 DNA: TGTGCCAGCAGCCCACAGCTCCCGGGACAGGGTTCGGGTGGCTACACCTTC
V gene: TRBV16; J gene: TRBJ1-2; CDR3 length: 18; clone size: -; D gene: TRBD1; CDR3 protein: CASSQSRDRASANYGYTF; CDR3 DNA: TGTGCCAGCAGCCAATCCCGGGACAGGGCTAGCGCTAACTATGGCTACACCTTC
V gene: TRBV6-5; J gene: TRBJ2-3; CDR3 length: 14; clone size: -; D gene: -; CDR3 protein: CASKLRGSYGTQYF; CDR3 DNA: TGTGCCAGCAAATTACGAGGTAGCTACGGTACGCAGTATTTT
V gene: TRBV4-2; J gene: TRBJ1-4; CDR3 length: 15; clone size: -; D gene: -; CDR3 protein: CASSQGGQVNEKLFF; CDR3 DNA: TGTGCCAGCAGCCAAGGTGGGCAGGTCAATGAAAAGCTGTTTTTT
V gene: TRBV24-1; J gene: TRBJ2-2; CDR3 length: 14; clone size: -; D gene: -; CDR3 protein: CATPPEANTGELFF; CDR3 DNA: TGTGCCACCCCTCCCGAGGCGAACACCGGGGAGCTGTTTTTT
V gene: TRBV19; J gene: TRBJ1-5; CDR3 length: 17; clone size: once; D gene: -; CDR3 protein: CASSNILGGQHNQPQHF; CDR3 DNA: TGTGCCAGTAGCAACATTCTGGGTGGACAACATAATCAGCCCCAGCATTTT
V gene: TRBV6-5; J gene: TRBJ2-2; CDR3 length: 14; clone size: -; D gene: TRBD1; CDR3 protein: CATNQMDRVGELFF; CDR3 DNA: TGTGCCACGAACCAGATGGACAGGGTCGGGGAGCTGTTTTTT
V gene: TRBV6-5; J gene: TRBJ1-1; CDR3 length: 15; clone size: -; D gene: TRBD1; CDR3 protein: CASSFPRGANTEAFF; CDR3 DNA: TGTGCCAGCAGTTTCCCCAGGGGGGCGAACACTGAAGCTTTCTTT
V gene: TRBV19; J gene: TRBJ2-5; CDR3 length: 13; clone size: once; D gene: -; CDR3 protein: CASSPGGQETQYF; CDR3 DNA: TGTGCCAGTAGTCCCGGGGGCCAAGAGACCCAGTACTTC
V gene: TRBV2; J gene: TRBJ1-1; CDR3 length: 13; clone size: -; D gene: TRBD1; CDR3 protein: CASKAQGATEAFF; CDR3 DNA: TGTGCCAGCAAGGCACAGGGGGCCACTGAAGCTTTCTTT
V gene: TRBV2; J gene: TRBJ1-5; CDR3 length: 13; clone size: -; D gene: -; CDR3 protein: CATGQISNQPQHF; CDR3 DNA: TGTGCCACCGGACAGATTAGCAATCAGCCCCAGCATTTT